This T cell receptor (beta chain) was recorded in a study of beta chain features in type 1 diabetes. At the level of the study: Researchers looked at 95 million to 140 million sorted cells across all samples.

cDNA synthesis used the whole RNA isolate, giving expressed TCRB sequences. Sequencing used immunoSEQ multiplex PCR; TCRdb keeps in-frame clones, though not all of them. The sample has just under 150,000 clones; around an eighth are singletons. The CDR3 consists of 16 residues. Germline V gene data show CDR1 as LNHDA and CDR2 as SQIVND (reference sequence). V was pared by 0 bases and J by 3 bases, with 6 bases of the junction left unmatched. Sorting produced populations that all topped 98% purity. Whole-study findings and limits: Any HLA-type effect on TCRB rearrangement remained unresolved here. People with Type 1 diabetes carried modestly yet significantly shorter TCRB CDR3s in all four CD4+ subsets. At VDJ recombination sites, type 1 diabetes patients had fewer insertions and more deleted nucleotides.

Worth noting for this clone: Its antigen is not known.

The source of this sequence is a man aged 18 to 30 with type 1 diabetes. The specimen sequenced was central memory CD4+ T cells from blood. This chain connects TRBV19 to TRBJ1-1, with 8 bases lining up with TRBD1. Written as DNA, the CDR3 is TGTGCCAGTAGTATAGACCTGGACAGGGCGGACACTGAAGCTTTCTTT. Translating it yields CASSIDLDRADTEAFF. Full variable domain (remainder filled in from reference TRBV19 and TRBJ1-1): DGGITQSPKYLFRKEGQNVTLSCEQNLNHDAMYWYRQDPGQGLRLIYYSQIVNDFQKGDIAEGYSVSREKKESFPLTVTSAQKNPTAFYLCASSIDLDRADTEAFFGQGTRLTVV.